The 16 T cell receptor beta chains reported below all come from one sample, sequenced in a study of glioma-infiltrating T cells after dendritic cell vaccination. Method: immunoSEQ multiplex PCR; TCRdb's copy keeps in-frame clones and lacks some. The sample lists tens of thousands of clones, over 80% occurring once. Time point described: after dendritic cell vaccination, including at tumor progression/relapse. Sequencing used blood, obtained after dendritic cell vaccination. These receptors were taken from a human donor with glioblastoma.

CDR3 bases: TGTGCCAGTAGTCCGGGCAGGACTGGGGGCACAGATACGCAGTATTTT. It yields the protein CASSPGRTGGTDTQYF. This chain connects TRBV19 to TRBJ2-3; D is possibly TRBD2 (5 bases). CDR1 LNHDA and CDR2 SQIVND come from the germline V gene (reference sequence). V lost 5 bases and J 1 base, leaving 16 bases between the germline ends. CDR3 length: 16 amino acids.

The CDR3 coding sequence is TGTGCCAGCAGTGGCCGGGGGGGCGCAGATACGCAGTATTTT. This encodes CASSGRGGADTQYF. The J gene is TRBJ2-3, the V gene TRBV2, with 8 bases that match TRBD2. This CDR3 has 14 amino acids. Per the germline V gene, CDR1 is SNHLY and CDR2 is FYNNEI. The trim removed 4 bases at V and 4 bases at J, leaving 4 bases unmatched.

The rearrangement links TRBV28 to TRBJ2-7, with 9 positions matching TRBD1. The germline V gene encodes CDR1 MDHEN and CDR2 SYDVKM. V lost 4 bases to trimming and J lost 3 bases; unmatched junction nucleotides: 4. The CDR3 has 14 amino acids. The CDR3 sequence is CASSWGQGGYEQYF. DNA for the CDR3: TGTGCCAGCAGTTGGGGACAGGGAGGCTACGAGCAGTACTTC.

The gene calls are TRBV2 and TRBJ2-7; D is unresolved. V was pared by 1 base and J by 4 bases, with 14 bases between. The CDR3 totals 15 residues. Germline-derived CDR1 and CDR2 are SNHLY and FYNNEI. CDR3 sequence: CASSEGSSAAYEQYF. For the CDR3, the DNA is TGTGCCAGCAGTGAAGGGTCAAGCGCCGCATACGAGCAGTACTTC.

J is TRBJ1-5 and V is TRBV6-5; a possible D gene is TRBD1 (5 bases). This CDR3 has 13 residues. The germline V and J ends were trimmed by 2 bases and 6 bases, with 8 bases remaining between them. Per germline, CDR1 MNHEY and CDR2 SVGAGI. CDR3 loop: CASSYGGGQPQHF. For the CDR3, the DNA is TGTGCCAGCAGTTACGGGGGGGGTCAGCCCCAGCATTTT.

The gene calls are TRBV19 and TRBJ2-2, with 8 bases matching TRBD2. Germline CDR1 is LNHDA and CDR2 is SQIVND (reference sequence). After removal of 5 bases from V and 2 bases from J, the junction contained 10 bases not matched to a gene. The CDR3 contains 17 residues. CDR3: CASSPGTRSSNTGELFF. The CDR3 coding sequence is TGTGCCAGTAGTCCTGGGACTAGGTCTAGTAACACCGGGGAGCTGTTTTTT.

The J gene is TRBJ2-5, the V gene TRBV2; D is unresolved. With 2 bases removed from V and 5 bases from J, the gap between germline ends came to 15 bases. Germline-derived CDR1 and CDR2 are SNHLY and FYNNEI. There are 15 residues in the CDR3. CDR3 protein: CASSESSLMRETQYF. The CDR3 nucleotides are TGTGCCAGCAGTGAATCCAGTCTCATGAGGGAGACCCAGTACTTC.

The V and J genes are TRBV9 and TRBJ1-6; D is undetermined. This CDR3 is built from 15 residues. Germline V lookup: CDR1 SGDLS, CDR2 YYNGEE. V gave up 6 bases and J gave up 3 bases, with 13 bases separating them. Written as DNA, the CDR3 is TGTGCCAGCACCGACCTGAACAGCTATAATTCACCCCTCCACTTT. Translating it yields CASTDLNSYNSPLHF.

The chain employs TRBV5-6 and TRBJ2-3; D is possibly TRBD1 (6 bases). V was cut by 2 bases and J by 4 bases, with 11 bases left in between. This CDR3 comprises 14 residues. In germline, CDR1 is SGHDT, CDR2 YYEEEE. CDR3 DNA sequence: TGTGCCAGCAGCTTAGAGGACAGACCAGATACGCAGTATTTT. Its protein is CASSLEDRPDTQYF.

This sequence joins TRBV5-4 and TRBJ1-1; TRBD1 might be the D (6 bases). V was shortened by 0 bases and J by 1 base, with 13 bases between the two germline ends. This CDR3 contains 16 residues. Germline-derived CDR1 and CDR2 are SGHNT and YYREEE (reference sequence). CDR3 coding DNA: TGTGCCAGCAGCTTGGCCAAGGGGGGGCGGAACACTGAAGCTTTCTTT. Amino acids: CASSLAKGGRNTEAFF.

The J gene is TRBJ1-1, the V gene TRBV2, with 7 bases lining up with TRBD1. This CDR3 has 16 amino acids. CDR1 and CDR2 (germline): SNHLY, FYNNEI. The V and J ends lost 3 bases and 1 base, in that order; junction bases with no gene match: 8. DNA for the CDR3: TGTGCCAGCAGTGATGGACAGGTTCCGGGGAACACTGAAGCTTTCTTT. Translating it yields CASSDGQVPGNTEAFF.

The chain links TRBV6-5 to TRBJ1-1; perhaps TRBD1 as D (6 bases). Germline-derived CDR1 and CDR2 are MNHEY and SVGAGI. The CDR3 spans 15 residues. V lost 4 bases, J lost 1 base, and 13 bases lay in between. The CDR3 DNA is TGTGCCAGCAGTTGGACAGTGGGCGAGAACACTGAAGCTTTCTTT. Amino acid sequence: CASSWTVGENTEAFF.

The chain joins TRBV29-1 to TRBJ2-7; 12 nucleotides align to TRBD2. There are 14 residues in the CDR3. Germline V CDR1 and CDR2: SQVTM, ANQGSEA. The V and J ends lost 4 bases and 3 bases, in that order; junction bases with no gene match: 4. The CDR3 DNA follows: TGCAGCGTTGTTACTAGCGGGGGGTACTACGAGCAGTACTTC. Translation: CSVVTSGGYYEQYF.

The rearrangement links TRBV19 to TRBJ1-2, with D unresolved. V lost 3 bases and J lost 2, with 10 bases in between. This CDR3 spans 14 amino acids. Germline loops: CDR1 LNHDA, CDR2 SQIVND (reference sequence). The CDR3 here is CASSMVRGNYGYTF. CDR3 in DNA: TGTGCCAGTAGTATGGTCAGAGGAAACTATGGCTACACCTTC.

Comments on this clone: Germline is not matched at one junction end, which may reflect a read error. Within the sample, other DNA sequences also encode this same CDR3. The CDR3: CASSLNSAGGGTEAFF. In nucleotides, the CDR3 is TGCGCCAGCAGCTTGAATTCCGCAGGGGGAGGAACTGAGGCTTTCTTT. This chain connects TRBV5-1 to TRBJ1-1; 7 bases line up with TRBD1. CDR3 length: 16 amino acids. Per the germline V gene, CDR1 is SGHRS and CDR2 is YFSETQ.

The CDR3 DNA reads TGTGCCAGCAGCGTAGGGGTCTGGGCCCCAGGGGATTATGGCTACACCTTC. Protein: CASSVGVWAPGDYGYTF. This rearrangement joins TRBV9 to TRBJ1-2, with D maybe TRBD1 (6 bases). Germline CDR1 SGDLS, CDR2 YYNGEE. V lost 0 bases to trimming and J lost 5 bases, with 20 bases between them. The length of the CDR3 is 17 residues.